The rows below give T cell receptor beta chains drawn from one sample of a study of shared clonotypes between healthy human individuals. The protocol was immunoSEQ multiplex PCR, while the TCRdb copy is restricted to in-frame clones and leaves out a portion. The sample has about 2.3 million clones, approximately 95% seen once; the top ten hold about 0.37%. Sequencing was performed on naive CD4+ T cells from PBMCs. All receptors derive from a man in his late teens or twenties in good health. Some clones in this sample may be carry-over from other donors' samples. The CDR3 runs from the conserved cysteine through the conserved F or W. The D gene is left open where the match is weak. Only some rows state a clone size, as once, few, many or a class for expanded clones.

j_call	d_call	v_call	clone_size	cdr3_nt	cdr3_aa
TRBJ2-1	TRBD1	TRBV5-1	-	TGCGCCAGCAGCCGTAGACAGGGGGCCTCCTACAATGAGCAGTTCTTC	CASSRRQGASYNEQFF
TRBJ1-3	-	TRBV29-1	-	TGCAGCGTTGCCCTACTAAGTAACTCTAGAAACACCATATATTTT	CSVALLSNSRNTIYF
TRBJ2-3	-	TRBV18	-	TGTGCCAGCTCACCGAAAGCGGATACGCAGTATTTT	CASSPKADTQYF
TRBJ1-1	-	TRBV7-3	-	TGTGCCAGCAGCCCCGGCGGCCACACTGAAGCTTTCTTT	CASSPGGHTEAFF
TRBJ1-1	-	TRBV6-6	-	TGTGCCAGCAGTTATAACGGCATGAACACTGAAGCTTTCTTT	CASSYNGMNTEAFF
TRBJ1-3	-	TRBV9	-	TGTGCCAGCAGCGTAGACCATACGGGAGGAAACACCATATATTTT	CASSVDHTGGNTIYF
TRBJ2-7	-	TRBV30	-	TGTGCCTGGAGTACGGGACACCCTTACGAGCAGTACTTC	CAWSTGHPYEQYF
TRBJ1-5	TRBD1	TRBV19	-	TGTGCCAGTAGTCTCAGGGGGCCTCAGCCCCAGCATTTT	CASSLRGPQPQHF
TRBJ1-5	-	TRBV7-2	once	TGTGCCAGCAGCTTAGTCGGCAGGGAGAGATATAGCAATCAGCCCCAGCATTTT	CASSLVGRERYSNQPQHF
TRBJ1-2	-	TRBV6-6	-	TGTGCCAGCAGGGCCGTGGGCCTCACCCCCTATGGCTACACCTTC	CASRAVGLTPYGYTF
TRBJ2-2	-	TRBV2	-	TGTGCCAGCAGTGTCCTCCAACCTAGGAACACCGGGGAGCTGTTTTTT	CASSVLQPRNTGELFF
TRBJ2-7	TRBD1	TRBV11-2	-	TGTGCCAGCAGCTTAAGCATGTCAGGGGGCCTCTCCTACGAGCAGTACTTC	CASSLSMSGGLSYEQYF
TRBJ2-2	TRBD1	TRBV27	-	TGTGCCAGCAGGCGCGGCGACAGGGACACCGGGGAGCTGTTTTTT	CASRRGDRDTGELFF